This TCR beta chain is from a study of CD8 T cells in Susac syndrome. Random hexamers were used to reverse transcribe the RNA input (about 0.5 to 1 ug). Amplification of TCR beta CDR3 was carried out by immunoSEQ multiplex PCR, which covered 54 Vbeta and 13 Jbeta segments. Each CDR3 protein gets one entry after TCRdb re-called the immunoSEQ multiplex PCR reads with MiXCR. The repertoire holds under 95,000 distinct CDR3 sequences, with around 94% as singletons. Sequencing was carried out using CD4+ T cells from PBMCs. The sequence derives from a human donor with Susac syndrome.

CDR3 sequence: CAWSEGNQETQYF. Written as DNA, the CDR3 is TGTGCCTGGAGTGAAGGAAACCAAGAGACCCAGTACTTC. The genes are TRBV30 and TRBJ2-5; D uncertain. CDR1 GTSNPN and CDR2 SVGIG come from the germline V gene (reference sequence). CDR3 length equals 13 residues. Trimming shortened V by 1 base and J by 0 bases, and 6 bases separated the two germline ends.